This T cell receptor (beta chain) emerged from a study of CD4 and CD8 cells across lung adenocarcinoma regions. TCRdb itself ran the PCR reads through MiXCR, one entry per CDR3 protein. Of about 20,000 distinct CDR3 sequences in the sample, roughly half are singletons; the top ten hold under 25%. CDR3 length: 15 amino acids. Germline V gene data show CDR1 as SGDLS and CDR2 as YYNGEE. J was trimmed by 1 base and V by 6 bases; bases with no gene match: 5. This clonotype was recorded once. Donors had localized lung adenocarcinoma, a non-small cell lung cancer. Specimen: CD8+ T cells from the center of a lung tumor. This receptor was obtained from a female donor with lung adenocarcinoma. The CD4 and CD8 labels of this study may be unreliable. This sequence joins TRBV9 and TRBJ1-1; 11 nucleotides line up with TRBD1. CDR3 in amino acids: CASTIGTGGNTEAFF. CDR3 DNA: TGTGCCAGCACCATAGGGACAGGGGGGAACACTGAAGCTTTCTTT.